The clone carrying this TCR beta chain was seen only a few times. The CDR3 consists of 15 residues. The germline V gene encodes CDR1 LGHNA and CDR2 YSLEER. The V gene lost 0 bases and the J gene lost 1 base, with 7 bases spanning the gap. This specimen belongs to a study of blood T cells in healthy people across ages. A second PCR, run for about 6 to 11 cycles, used a sample-barcoded 5' primer plus a J-beta primer mix. TCRdb itself ran the 5' RACE reads through MiXCR, one entry per CDR3 protein. This sample has 2 million or so distinct CDR3 sequences, with less than 50% found just once. Sequencing input: blood. This sequence was found in a woman aged 40 to 50 in good health. The chain has TRBV4-3 and TRBJ2-1, with D hard to call. The chain's CDR3 is CASSQDSKSYNEQFF. The CDR3 DNA is TGCGCCAGCAGCCAAGACTCTAAATCCTACAATGAGCAGTTCTTC.